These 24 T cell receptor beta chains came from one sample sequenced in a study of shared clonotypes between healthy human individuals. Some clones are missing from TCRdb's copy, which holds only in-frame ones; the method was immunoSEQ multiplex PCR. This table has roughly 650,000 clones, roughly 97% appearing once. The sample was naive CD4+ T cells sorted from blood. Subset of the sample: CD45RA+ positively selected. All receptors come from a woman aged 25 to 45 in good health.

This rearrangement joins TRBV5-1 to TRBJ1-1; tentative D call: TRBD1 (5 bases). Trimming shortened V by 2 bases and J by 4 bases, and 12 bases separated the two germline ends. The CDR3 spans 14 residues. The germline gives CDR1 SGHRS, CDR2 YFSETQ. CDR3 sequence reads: CASSLTAGGTEAFF. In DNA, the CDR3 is TGCGCCAGCAGCTTAACAGCCGGGGGCACTGAAGCTTTCTTT.

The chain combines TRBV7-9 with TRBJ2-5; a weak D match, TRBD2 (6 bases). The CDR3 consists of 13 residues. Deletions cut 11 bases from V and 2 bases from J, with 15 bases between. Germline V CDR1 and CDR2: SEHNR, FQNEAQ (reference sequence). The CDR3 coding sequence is TGTGCCGCAGAACGGGGGAATCAAGAGACCCAGTACTTC. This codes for CAAERGNQETQYF.

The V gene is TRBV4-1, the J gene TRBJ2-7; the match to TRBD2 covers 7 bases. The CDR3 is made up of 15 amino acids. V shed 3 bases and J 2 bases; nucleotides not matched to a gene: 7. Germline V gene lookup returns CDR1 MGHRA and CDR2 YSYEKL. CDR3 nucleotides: TGCGCCAGCAGCCACCCCGGGACTACCCCCTACGAGCAGTACTTC. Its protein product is CASSHPGTTPYEQYF.

CDR3 sequence (DNA): TGCGCCAGCAGCTTGAGGGCAGGTCGGGAAGAAGGTGAGCAGTACTTC. Translation: CASSLRAGREEGEQYF. The gene calls are TRBV5-1 and TRBJ2-7; D perhaps matches TRBD2 (5 bases). Trimming shortened V by 1 base and J by 7 bases, and 21 bases separated the two germline ends. The CDR3 totals 16 residues. The germline CDR1 and CDR2 sequences are SGHRS and YFSETQ.

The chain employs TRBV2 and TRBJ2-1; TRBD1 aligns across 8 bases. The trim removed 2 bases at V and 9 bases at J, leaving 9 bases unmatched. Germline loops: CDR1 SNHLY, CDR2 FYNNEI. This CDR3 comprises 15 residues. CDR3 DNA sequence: TGTGCCAGCAGTGAACCCCGGACAGGGTCAGGTGAGCAGTTCTTC. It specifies CASSEPRTGSGEQFF.

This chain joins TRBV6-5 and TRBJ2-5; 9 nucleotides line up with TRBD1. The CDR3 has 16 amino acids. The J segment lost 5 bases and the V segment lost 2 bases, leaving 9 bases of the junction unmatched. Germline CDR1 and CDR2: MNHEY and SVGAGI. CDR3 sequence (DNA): TGTGCCAGCAGTTACGGGTACAGGGGGCAGGGGGAGACCCAGTACTTC. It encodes CASSYGYRGQGETQYF.

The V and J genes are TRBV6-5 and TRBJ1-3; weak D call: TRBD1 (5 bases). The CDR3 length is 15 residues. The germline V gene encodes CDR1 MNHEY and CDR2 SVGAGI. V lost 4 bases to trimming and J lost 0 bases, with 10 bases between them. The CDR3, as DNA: TGTGCCAGCAGTTTGGGCAGGGTCTCTGGAAACACCATATATTTT. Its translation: CASSLGRVSGNTIYF.

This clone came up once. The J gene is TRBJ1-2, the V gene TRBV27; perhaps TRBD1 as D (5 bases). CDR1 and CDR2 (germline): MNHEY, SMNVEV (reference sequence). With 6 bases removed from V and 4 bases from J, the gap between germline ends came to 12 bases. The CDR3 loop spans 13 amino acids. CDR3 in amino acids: CASSSDKFYGYTF. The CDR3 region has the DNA TGTGCCAGCAGCTCGGACAAGTTCTATGGCTACACCTTC.

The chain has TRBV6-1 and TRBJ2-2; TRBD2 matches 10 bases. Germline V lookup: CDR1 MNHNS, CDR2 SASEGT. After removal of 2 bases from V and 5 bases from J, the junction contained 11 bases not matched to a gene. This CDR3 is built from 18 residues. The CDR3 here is CASSENSPGLAITGELFF. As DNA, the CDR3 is TGTGCCAGCAGTGAAAATTCGCCGGGACTAGCGATAACCGGGGAGCTGTTTTTT.

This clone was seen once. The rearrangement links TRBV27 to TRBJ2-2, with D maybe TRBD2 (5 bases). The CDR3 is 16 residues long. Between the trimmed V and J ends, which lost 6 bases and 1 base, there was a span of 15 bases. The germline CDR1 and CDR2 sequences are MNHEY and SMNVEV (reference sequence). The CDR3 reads CASRRYHAGNTGELFF. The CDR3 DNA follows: TGTGCCAGCAGACGGTACCATGCGGGGAACACCGGGGAGCTGTTTTTT.

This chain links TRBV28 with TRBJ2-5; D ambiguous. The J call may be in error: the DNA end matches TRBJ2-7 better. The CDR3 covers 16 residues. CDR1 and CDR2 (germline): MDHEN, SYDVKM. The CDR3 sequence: CASSTPLGGGSYEQYF. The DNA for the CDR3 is TGTGCCAGCAGCACCCCATTGGGCGGTGGGTCCTACGAGCAGTACTTC.

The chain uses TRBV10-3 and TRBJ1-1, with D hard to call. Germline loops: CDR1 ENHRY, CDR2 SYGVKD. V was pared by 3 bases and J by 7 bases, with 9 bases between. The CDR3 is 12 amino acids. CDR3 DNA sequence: TGTGCCATCAGTGACATTGAGAGTGAAGCTTTCTTT. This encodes CAISDIESEAFF.

CDR3 sequence reads: CASSAVLANTGELFF. CDR3 bases: TGTGCCAGCAGCGCCGTACTAGCCAACACCGGGGAGCTGTTTTTT. The chain links TRBV9 to TRBJ2-2; D is possibly TRBD2 (6 bases). Germline CDR1 and CDR2: SGDLS and YYNGEE. With 3 bases removed from V and 2 bases from J, the gap between germline ends came to 11 bases. The CDR3 is 15 residues long.

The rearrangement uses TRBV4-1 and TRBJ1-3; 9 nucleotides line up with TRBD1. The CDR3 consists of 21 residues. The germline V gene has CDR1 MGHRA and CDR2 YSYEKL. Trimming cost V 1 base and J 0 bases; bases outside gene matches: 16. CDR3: CASSQARGTGLNLPSGNTIYF. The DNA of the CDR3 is TGCGCCAGCAGCCAAGCTCGAGGGACAGGGCTAAACTTACCCTCTGGAAACACCATATATTTT.

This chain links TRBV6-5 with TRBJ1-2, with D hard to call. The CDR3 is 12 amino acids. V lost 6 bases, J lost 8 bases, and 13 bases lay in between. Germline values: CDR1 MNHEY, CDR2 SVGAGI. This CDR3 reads CASRRDRRGYTF. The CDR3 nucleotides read TGTGCCAGCAGACGAGATCGCCGGGGCTACACCTTC.

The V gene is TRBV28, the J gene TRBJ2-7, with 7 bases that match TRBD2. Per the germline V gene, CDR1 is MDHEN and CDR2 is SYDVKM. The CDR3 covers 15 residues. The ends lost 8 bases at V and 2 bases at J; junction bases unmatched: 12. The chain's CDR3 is CASGASGSPTYEQYF. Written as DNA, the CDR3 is TGTGCCAGCGGGGCTAGCGGATCCCCCACCTACGAGCAGTACTTC.

In DNA form, the CDR3 reads TGTGCCAGCAGTGCTACACTGGCCCGAGATCAGCCCCAGCATTTT. Encoded protein: CASSATLARDQPQHF. The V call is TRBV6-1, the J call TRBJ1-5; D unresolved. The CDR3 is made up of 15 amino acids. Trimming cost V 4 bases and J 5 bases, with 15 bases left between them. The germline gives CDR1 MNHNS, CDR2 SASEGT.

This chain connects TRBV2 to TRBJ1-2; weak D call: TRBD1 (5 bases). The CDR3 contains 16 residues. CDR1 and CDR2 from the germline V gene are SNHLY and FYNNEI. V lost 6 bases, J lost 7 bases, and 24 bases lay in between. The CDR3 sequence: CASRRGLGVEGRGYTF. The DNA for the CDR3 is TGTGCCAGCAGGAGGGGACTCGGGGTAGAGGGTCGTGGCTACACCTTC.

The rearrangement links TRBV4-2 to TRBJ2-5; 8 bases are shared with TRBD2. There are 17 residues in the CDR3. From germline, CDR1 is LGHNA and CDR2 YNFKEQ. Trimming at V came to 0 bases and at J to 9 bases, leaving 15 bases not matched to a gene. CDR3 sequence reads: CASSQDGGETAGAAQYF. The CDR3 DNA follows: TGTGCCAGCAGCCAAGACGGGGGGGAGACAGCAGGAGCTGCCCAGTACTTC.

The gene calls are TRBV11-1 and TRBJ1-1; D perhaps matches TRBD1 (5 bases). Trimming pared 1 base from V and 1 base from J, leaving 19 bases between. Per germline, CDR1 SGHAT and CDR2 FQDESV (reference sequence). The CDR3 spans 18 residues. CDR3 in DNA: TGTGCCAGCAGCTTAGAGCGGGGGTCCCCCGCCACGAACACTGAAGCTTTCTTT. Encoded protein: CASSLERGSPATNTEAFF.

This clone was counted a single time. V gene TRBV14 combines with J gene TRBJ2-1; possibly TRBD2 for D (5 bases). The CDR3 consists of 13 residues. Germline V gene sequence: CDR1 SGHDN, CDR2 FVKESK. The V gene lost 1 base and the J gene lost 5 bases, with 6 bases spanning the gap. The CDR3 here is CASSQVGDNEQFF. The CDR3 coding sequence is TGTGCCAGCAGCCAAGTCGGGGACAATGAGCAGTTCTTC.

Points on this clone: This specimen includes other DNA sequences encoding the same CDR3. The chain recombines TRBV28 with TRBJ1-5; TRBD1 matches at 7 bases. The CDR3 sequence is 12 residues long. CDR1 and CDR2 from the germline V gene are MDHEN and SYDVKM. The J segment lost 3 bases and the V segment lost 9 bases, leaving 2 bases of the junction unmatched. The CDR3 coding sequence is TGTGCCAGTACAGGGGTCAATCAGCCCCAGCATTTT. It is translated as CASTGVNQPQHF.

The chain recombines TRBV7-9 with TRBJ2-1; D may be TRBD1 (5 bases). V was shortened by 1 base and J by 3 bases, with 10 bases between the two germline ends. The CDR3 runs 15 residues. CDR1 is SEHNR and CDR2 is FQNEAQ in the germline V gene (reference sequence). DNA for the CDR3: TGTGCCAGCAGCTTAGATCAGGGCTTCTACAATGAGCAGTTCTTC. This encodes CASSLDQGFYNEQFF.

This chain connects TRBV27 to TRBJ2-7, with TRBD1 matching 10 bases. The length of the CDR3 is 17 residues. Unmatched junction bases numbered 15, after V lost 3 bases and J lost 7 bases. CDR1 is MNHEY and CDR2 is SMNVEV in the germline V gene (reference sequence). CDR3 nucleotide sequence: TGTGCCAGCAGTTTCCTCTTCCTCGGGACAGGGGTACGGGAGCAGTACTTC. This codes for CASSFLFLGTGVREQYF.